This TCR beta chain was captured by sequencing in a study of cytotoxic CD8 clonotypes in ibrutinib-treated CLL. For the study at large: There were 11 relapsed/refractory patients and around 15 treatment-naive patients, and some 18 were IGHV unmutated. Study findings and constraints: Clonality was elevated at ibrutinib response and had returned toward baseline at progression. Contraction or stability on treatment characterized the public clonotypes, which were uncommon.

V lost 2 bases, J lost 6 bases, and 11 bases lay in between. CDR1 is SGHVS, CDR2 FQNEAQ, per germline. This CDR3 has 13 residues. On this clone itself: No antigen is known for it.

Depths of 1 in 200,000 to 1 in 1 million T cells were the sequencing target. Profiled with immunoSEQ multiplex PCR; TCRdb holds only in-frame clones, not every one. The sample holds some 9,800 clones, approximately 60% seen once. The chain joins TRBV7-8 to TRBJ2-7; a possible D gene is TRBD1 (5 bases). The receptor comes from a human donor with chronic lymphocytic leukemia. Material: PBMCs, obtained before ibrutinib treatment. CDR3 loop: CASSLQGRGEQYF. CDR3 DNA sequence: TGTGCCAGCAGCTTACAAGGAAGGGGCGAGCAGTACTTC.